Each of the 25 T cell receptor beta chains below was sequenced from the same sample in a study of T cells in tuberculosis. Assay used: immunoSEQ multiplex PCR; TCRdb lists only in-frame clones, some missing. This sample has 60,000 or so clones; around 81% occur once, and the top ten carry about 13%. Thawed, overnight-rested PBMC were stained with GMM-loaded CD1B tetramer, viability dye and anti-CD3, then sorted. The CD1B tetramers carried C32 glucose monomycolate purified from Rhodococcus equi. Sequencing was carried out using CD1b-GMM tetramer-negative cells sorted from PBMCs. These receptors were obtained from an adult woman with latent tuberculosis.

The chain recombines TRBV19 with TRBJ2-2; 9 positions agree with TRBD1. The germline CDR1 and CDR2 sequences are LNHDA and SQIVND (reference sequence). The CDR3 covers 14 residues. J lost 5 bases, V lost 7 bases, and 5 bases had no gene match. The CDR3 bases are TGTGCCAGTAACCGGGACAGGGCGACCGGGGAGCTGTTTTTT. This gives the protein CASNRDRATGELFF.

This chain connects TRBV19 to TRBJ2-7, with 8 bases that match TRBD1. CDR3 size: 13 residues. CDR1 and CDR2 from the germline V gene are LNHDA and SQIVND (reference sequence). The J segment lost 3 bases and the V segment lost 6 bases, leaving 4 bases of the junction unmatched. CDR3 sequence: CASSRGPSYEQYF. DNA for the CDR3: TGTGCCAGTAGCAGGGGGCCCAGCTACGAGCAGTACTTC.

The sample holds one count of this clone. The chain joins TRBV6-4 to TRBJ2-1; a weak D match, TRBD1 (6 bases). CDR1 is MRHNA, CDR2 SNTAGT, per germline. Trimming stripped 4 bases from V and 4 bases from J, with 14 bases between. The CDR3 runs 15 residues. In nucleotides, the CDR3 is TGTGCCAGCAGTGGCAACAGGGATACTTACAATGAGCAGTTCTTC. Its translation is CASSGNRDTYNEQFF.

CDR3 nucleotides: TGTGCCAGCAGTCCAGGAGGGACAGCAGCATATAGCAATCAGCCCCAGCATTTT. The encoded protein is CASSPGGTAAYSNQPQHF. This chain uses TRBV27 with TRBJ1-5, with 7 bases aligning to TRBD1. Germline V gives CDR1 MNHEY, CDR2 SMNVEV (reference sequence). V lost 5 bases to trimming and J lost 0 bases; unmatched junction nucleotides: 13. There are 18 residues in the CDR3.

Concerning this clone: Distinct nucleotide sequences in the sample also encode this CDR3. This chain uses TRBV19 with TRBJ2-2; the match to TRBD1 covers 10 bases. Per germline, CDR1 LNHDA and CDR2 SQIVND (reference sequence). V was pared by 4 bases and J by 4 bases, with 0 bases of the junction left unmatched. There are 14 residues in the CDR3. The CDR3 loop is CASSRDRGTGELFF. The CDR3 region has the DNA TGTGCCAGTAGTAGGGACAGGGGCACCGGGGAGCTGTTTTTT.

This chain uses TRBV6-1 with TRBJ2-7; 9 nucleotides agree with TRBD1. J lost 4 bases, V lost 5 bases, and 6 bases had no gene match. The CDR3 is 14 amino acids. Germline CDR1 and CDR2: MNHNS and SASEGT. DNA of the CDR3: TGTGCCAGCAGTCTCTGGACAGGGGAGTACGAGCAGTACTTC. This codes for CASSLWTGEYEQYF.

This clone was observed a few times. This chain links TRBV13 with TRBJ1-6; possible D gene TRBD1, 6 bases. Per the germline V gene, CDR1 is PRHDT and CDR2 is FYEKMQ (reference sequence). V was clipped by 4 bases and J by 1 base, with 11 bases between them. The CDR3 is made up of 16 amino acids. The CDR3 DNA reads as TGTGCCAGCAGCTCCACCGGACAGTCCTATAATTCACCCCTCCACTTT. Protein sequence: CASSSTGQSYNSPLHF.

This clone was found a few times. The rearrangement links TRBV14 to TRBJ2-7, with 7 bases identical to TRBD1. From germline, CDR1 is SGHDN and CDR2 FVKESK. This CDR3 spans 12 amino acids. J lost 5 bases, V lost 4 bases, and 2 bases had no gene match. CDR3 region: CASSRDRNEQYF. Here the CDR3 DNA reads TGTGCCAGCAGCCGGGACAGAAACGAGCAGTACTTC.

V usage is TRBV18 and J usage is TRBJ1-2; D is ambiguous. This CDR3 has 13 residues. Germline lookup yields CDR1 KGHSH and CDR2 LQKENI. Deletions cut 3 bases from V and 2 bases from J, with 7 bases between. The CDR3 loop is CASSPGGNYGYTF. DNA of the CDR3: TGTGCCAGCTCACCCGGCGGGAACTATGGCTACACCTTC. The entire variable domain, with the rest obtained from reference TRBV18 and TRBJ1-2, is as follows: NAGVMQNPRHLVRRRGQEARLRCSPMKGHSHVYWYRQLPEEGLKFMVYLQKENIIDESGMPKERFSAEFPKEGPSILRIQQVVRGDSAAYFCASSPGGNYGYTFGSGTRLTVV.

CDR3 nucleotide sequence: TGTGCCAGTAGTATAGGACTAGCGGGAACCGGAGAGACCCAGTACTTC. It encodes CASSIGLAGTGETQYF. The chain employs TRBV19 and TRBJ2-5; TRBD2 matches 11 bases. The CDR3 is made up of 16 amino acids. V shed 1 base and J 4 bases; nucleotides not matched to a gene: 5. CDR1 and CDR2 (germline): LNHDA, SQIVND (reference sequence).

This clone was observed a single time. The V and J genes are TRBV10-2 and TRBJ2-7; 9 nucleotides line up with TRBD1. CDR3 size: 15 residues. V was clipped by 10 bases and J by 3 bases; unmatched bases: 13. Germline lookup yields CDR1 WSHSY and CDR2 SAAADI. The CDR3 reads CAISSGGTGFYEQYF. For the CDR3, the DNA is TGCGCCATCTCGTCAGGGGGGACAGGGTTCTACGAGCAGTACTTC.

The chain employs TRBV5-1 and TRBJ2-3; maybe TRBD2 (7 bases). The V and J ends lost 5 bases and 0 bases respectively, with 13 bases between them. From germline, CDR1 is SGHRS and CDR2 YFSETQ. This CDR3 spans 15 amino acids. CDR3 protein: CASRGGALSTDTQYF. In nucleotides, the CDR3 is TGCGCCAGCAGAGGGGGGGCTCTTAGCACAGATACGCAGTATTTT.

CDR3 protein: CASSKVCSANKSTDTQYF. In DNA, the CDR3 is TGTGCCAGCAGCAAAGTTTGTAGCGCCAATAAAAGCACAGATACGCAGTATTTT. V usage is TRBV21-1 and J usage is TRBJ2-3; the table's D call, TRBD2, has no DNA check behind it. TRBV21-1 corresponds to a pseudogene. The CDR3 contains 18 residues.

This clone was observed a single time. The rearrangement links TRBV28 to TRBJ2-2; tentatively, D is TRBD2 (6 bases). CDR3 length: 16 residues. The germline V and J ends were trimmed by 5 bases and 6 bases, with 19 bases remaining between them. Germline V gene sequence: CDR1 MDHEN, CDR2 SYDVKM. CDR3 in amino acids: CASSPAGLAAAGELFF. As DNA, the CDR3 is TGTGCCAGCAGTCCCGCGGGGTTAGCGGCCGCCGGGGAGCTGTTTTTT.

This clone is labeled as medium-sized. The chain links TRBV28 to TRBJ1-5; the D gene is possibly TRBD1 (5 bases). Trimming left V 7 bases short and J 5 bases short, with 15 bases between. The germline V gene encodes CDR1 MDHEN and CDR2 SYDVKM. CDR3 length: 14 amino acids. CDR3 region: CASTPGGRDQPQHF. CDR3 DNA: TGTGCCAGCACCCCGGGTGGCAGGGATCAGCCCCAGCATTTT.

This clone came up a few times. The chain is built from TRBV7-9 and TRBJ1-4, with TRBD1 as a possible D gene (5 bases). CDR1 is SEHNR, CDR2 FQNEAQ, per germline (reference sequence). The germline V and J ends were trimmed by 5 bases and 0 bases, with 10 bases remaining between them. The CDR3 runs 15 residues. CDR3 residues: CASSRQTSTNEKLFF. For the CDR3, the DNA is TGTGCCAGCAGCCGACAGACCTCAACTAATGAAAAACTGTTTTTT.

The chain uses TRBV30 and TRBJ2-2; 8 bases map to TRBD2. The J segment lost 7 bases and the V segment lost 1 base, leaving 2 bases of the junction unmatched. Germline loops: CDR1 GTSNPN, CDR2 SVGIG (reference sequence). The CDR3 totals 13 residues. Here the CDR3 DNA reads TGTGCCTGGAGTGGCCGGGGGGGCGGGGAGCTGTTTTTT. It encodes CAWSGRGGGELFF.

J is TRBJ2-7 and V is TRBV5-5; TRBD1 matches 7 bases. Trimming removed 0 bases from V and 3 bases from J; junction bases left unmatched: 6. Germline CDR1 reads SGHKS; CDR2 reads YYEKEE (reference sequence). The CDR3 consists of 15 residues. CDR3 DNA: TGTGCCAGCAGCTTGGTTGGACAGGACCACTACGAGCAGTACTTC. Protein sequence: CASSLVGQDHYEQYF.

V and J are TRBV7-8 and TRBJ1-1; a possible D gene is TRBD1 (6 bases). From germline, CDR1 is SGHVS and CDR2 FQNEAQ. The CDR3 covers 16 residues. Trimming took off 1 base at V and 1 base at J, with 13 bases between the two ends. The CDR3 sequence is CASSLGAAGANTEAFF. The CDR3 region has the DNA TGTGCCAGCAGCTTAGGAGCAGCGGGGGCGAACACTGAAGCTTTCTTT.

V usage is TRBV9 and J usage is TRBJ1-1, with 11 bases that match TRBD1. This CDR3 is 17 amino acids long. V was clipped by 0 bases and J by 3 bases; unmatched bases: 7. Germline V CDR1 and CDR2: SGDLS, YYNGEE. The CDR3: CASSVVGGTGGDTEAFF. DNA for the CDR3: TGTGCCAGCAGCGTAGTAGGGGGGACAGGGGGGGACACTGAAGCTTTCTTT.

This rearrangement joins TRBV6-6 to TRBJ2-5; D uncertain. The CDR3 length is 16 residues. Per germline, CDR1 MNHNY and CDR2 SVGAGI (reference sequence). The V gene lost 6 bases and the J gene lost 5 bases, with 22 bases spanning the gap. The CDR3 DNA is TGTGCCAGCAGGCCTCCCCCAAGAGAGACAAAGGAGACCCAGTACTTC. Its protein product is CASRPPPRETKETQYF.

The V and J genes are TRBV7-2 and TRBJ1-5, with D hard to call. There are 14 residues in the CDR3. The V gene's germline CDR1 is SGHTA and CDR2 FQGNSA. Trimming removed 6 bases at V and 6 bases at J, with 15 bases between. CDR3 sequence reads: CASSYPGGVQPQHF. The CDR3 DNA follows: TGTGCCAGCAGTTACCCCGGCGGGGTTCAGCCCCAGCATTTT. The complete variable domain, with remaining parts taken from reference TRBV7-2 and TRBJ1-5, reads GAGVSQSPSNKVTEKGKDVELRCDPISGHTALYWYRQSLGQGLEFLIYFQGNSAPDKSGLPSDRFSAERTGGSVSTLTIQRTQQEDSAVYLCASSYPGGVQPQHFGDGTRLSIL.

CDR3 sequence: CASSSRGLAGLAGELFF. The CDR3 bases are TGTGCCAGCAGCTCCCGTGGGCTAGCGGGTCTGGCCGGGGAGCTGTTTTTT. The chain employs TRBV7-9 and TRBJ2-2, with 8 bases fitting TRBD2. This CDR3 spans 17 amino acids. The germline V gene encodes CDR1 SEHNR and CDR2 FQNEAQ (reference sequence). V lost 4 bases to trimming and J lost 6 bases; unmatched junction nucleotides: 13. Full variable domain (remainder filled in from reference TRBV7-9 and TRBJ2-2): DTGVSQNPRHKITKRGQNVTFRCDPISEHNRLYWYRQTLGQGPEFLTYFQNEAQLEKSRLLSDRFSAERPKGSFSTLEIQRTEQGDSAMYLCASSSRGLAGLAGELFFGEGSRLTVL.

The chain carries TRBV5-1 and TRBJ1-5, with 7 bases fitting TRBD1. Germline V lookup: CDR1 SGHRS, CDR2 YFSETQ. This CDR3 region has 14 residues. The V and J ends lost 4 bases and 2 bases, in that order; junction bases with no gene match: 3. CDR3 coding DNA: TGCGCCAGCAGCGCCACAGGGGGCAATCAGCCCCAGCATTTT. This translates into CASSATGGNQPQHF.

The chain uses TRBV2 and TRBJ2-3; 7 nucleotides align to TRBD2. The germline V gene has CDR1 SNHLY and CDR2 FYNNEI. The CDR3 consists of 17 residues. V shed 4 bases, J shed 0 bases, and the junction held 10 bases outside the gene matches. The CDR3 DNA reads TGTGCCAGCAGTGTCCCAACTTCGGGGGGAAGCACAGATACGCAGTATTTT. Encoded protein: CASSVPTSGGSTDTQYF.